A selection of T cell receptor beta chains follows, all from one sample in a study of metastatic and nonmetastatic thyroid tumors. TCRdb re-clonotyped the PCR reads through MiXCR. The table shows approximately 40,000 clones, with over 40% occurring only once. The source material was tumor tissue. The receptors originated from a male donor with papillary thyroid cancer or a benign thyroid nodule (not recorded which). Some clones in this sample may be carry-over from other donors' samples. The CDR3 runs from the conserved cysteine through the conserved F or W. The D gene is left open where the match is weak. Expanded clones are given a class, and other clones once, few, many or no size at all.

D	V	J	size	CDR3	DNA
.	TRBV11-2	TRBJ2-3	few	CASSLESIPVGDTQYF	TGTGCCAGCAGCTTAGAGTCAATCCCCGTGGGAGATACGCAGTATTTT
.	TRBV24-1	TRBJ2-5	.	CATSDFSRGSETQYF	TGTGCCACCAGTGATTTTTCTCGCGGGTCAGAGACCCAGTACTTC
TRBD2	TRBV15	TRBJ2-7	few	CATSRYPSGTYEQYF	TGTGCCACCAGCAGATACCCTAGCGGAACCTACGAGCAGTACTTC
TRBD1	TRBV5-1	TRBJ2-7	.	CASSSRDRGLSYEQYF	TGCGCCAGCAGCTCCCGGGACAGGGGACTCTCCTACGAGCAGTACTTC
.	TRBV28	TRBJ2-5	.	CASMALGETQYF	TGTGCCAGCATGGCCCTCGGGGAGACCCAGTACTTC
.	TRBV27	TRBJ2-3	many	CASSLRLAYGDTQYF	TGTGCCAGCAGTTTAAGGCTAGCGTATGGAGATACGCAGTATTTT
TRBD1	TRBV11-2	TRBJ2-6	.	CASSLMGQGAPGANVLTF	TGTGCCAGCAGCTTAATGGGACAGGGGGCGCCCGGGGCCAACGTCCTGACTTTC
TRBD1	TRBV3-1	TRBJ2-3	.	CASSQVPGQSTDTQYF	TGTGCCAGCAGCCAAGTACCGGGACAGAGCACAGATACGCAGTATTTT
TRBD2	TRBV7-2	TRBJ2-5	.	CASSFVAGAGETQYF	TGTGCCAGCAGCTTTGTGGCGGGAGCGGGGGAGACCCAGTACTTC
TRBD1	TRBV7-2	TRBJ1-3	.	CASSKTGTARNTIYF	TGTGCCAGCAGCAAAACCGGGACAGCTAGGAACACCATATATTTT
.	TRBV4-2	TRBJ1-5	.	CASSQRGGTRGQPQHF	TGTGCCAGCAGCCAGAGAGGGGGGACTCGTGGTCAGCCCCAGCATTTT
TRBD2	TRBV18	TRBJ2-3	.	CASSPRSGKADTQYF	TGTGCCAGCTCACCAAGAAGCGGGAAGGCAGATACGCAGTATTTT
.	TRBV28	TRBJ1-4	few	CASSLGGINEKLFF	TGTGCCAGCAGTTTAGGAGGGATTAATGAAAAACTGTTTTTT
.	TRBV11-1	TRBJ2-2	medium-sized	CASSLGYRANTGELFF	TGTGCCAGCAGCTTAGGATACCGGGCGAACACCGGGGAGCTGTTTTTT
TRBD2	TRBV6-2/TRBV6-3	TRBJ2-1	.	CASTYLPPRLGLAYNEQFF	TGTGCCAGCACTTACCTCCCCCCCCGGTTGGGACTAGCGTACAATGAGCAGTTCTTC
TRBD1	TRBV4-3	TRBJ2-3	.	CASSQAVGQGTDTQYF	TGCGCCAGCAGCCAAGCCGTAGGACAGGGTACAGATACGCAGTATTTT
TRBD1	TRBV6-6	TRBJ1-1	few	CASSYGAGGNTEAFF	TGTGCCAGCAGTTACGGGGCAGGGGGGAACACTGAAGCTTTCTTT
TRBD2	TRBV6-5	TRBJ2-1	.	CASTVRRASGSINEQFF	TGTGCCAGCACCGTTAGGCGGGCTAGCGGGAGTATTAATGAGCAGTTCTTC
.	TRBV7-2	TRBJ2-7	few	CASSLVAGIGYEQYF	TGTGCCAGCAGCTTAGTTGCGGGGATTGGATACGAGCAGTACTTC
TRBD2	TRBV4-1	TRBJ2-1	.	CASSQVAGDGNEQFF	TGCGCCAGCAGCCAAGTAGCGGGAGATGGTAATGAGCAGTTCTTC
.	TRBV30	TRBJ1-2	.	CAWGWMDGYTF	TGTGCCTGGGGGTGGATGGATGGCTACACCTTC
.	TRBV12-3/TRBV12-4	TRBJ1-2	.	CASSRTATYGYTF	TGTGCCAGCAGTCGGACAGCGACTTATGGCTACACCTTC
.	TRBV30	TRBJ2-7	.	CAWSFGRGKYEQYF	TGTGCCTGGAGTTTTGGCAGGGGTAAATACGAGCAGTACTTC
.	TRBV18	TRBJ2-7	.	CASSPTDGTYEQYF	TGTGCCAGCTCACCTACGGACGGGACCTACGAGCAGTACTTC
TRBD1	TRBV5-1	TRBJ1-4	.	CASSQGESGATNEKLFF	TGCGCCAGCAGCCAGGGGGAATCCGGGGCAACTAATGAAAAACTGTTTTTT
TRBD1	TRBV20-1	TRBJ1-5	.	CSARGGDRVISNQPQHF	TGCAGTGCTAGAGGTGGGGACAGGGTGATTAGCAATCAGCCCCAGCATTTT
TRBD1	TRBV20-1	TRBJ1-5	.	CSARDGTGYYQPQHF	TGCAGTGCTAGAGATGGGACAGGGTATTATCAGCCCCAGCATTTT
.	TRBV12-3/TRBV12-4	TRBJ1-1	few	CASIQGIEAFF	TGTGCCAGCATCCAGGGAATTGAAGCTTTCTTT
.	TRBV19	TRBJ1-5	.	CASSTQISNQPQHF	TGTGCCAGTAGTACTCAGATTAGCAATCAGCCCCAGCATTTT
.	TRBV19	TRBJ2-2	.	CASSVRSAGELFF	TGTGCCAGTAGTGTAAGGTCGGCCGGGGAGCTGTTTTTT
.	TRBV12-3/TRBV12-4	TRBJ2-7	.	CASSFWGSEQYF	TGTGCCAGCAGTTTTTGGGGGAGCGAGCAGTACTTC
TRBD1	TRBV19	TRBJ2-7	few	CASSIGQGSHEQYF	TGTGCCAGTAGTATAGGACAGGGAAGCCACGAGCAGTACTTC
TRBD1	TRBV2	TRBJ1-1	.	CASSFTWTGDTEAFF	TGTGCCAGCAGTTTTACCTGGACAGGGGACACTGAAGCTTTCTTT
TRBD1	TRBV10-2	TRBJ1-1	.	CASSKRTGSGTEAFF	TGCGCCAGCAGCAAGAGGACAGGGTCGGGCACTGAAGCTTTCTTT